A selection of T cell receptor beta chains follows, all from one sample in a study of response to subunit inactivated influenza vaccine. One entry per CDR3 protein, called by TCRdb with MiXCR from the RT-PCR reads. The data contain 200,000 to 300,000 distinct CDR3 sequences, roughly an eighth of them singletons. The sequencing used non-naive T cells sorted from PBMCs, collected less than 15 days before vaccination. The source is a man aged 45 to 65 who received an inactivated influenza vaccine. CDR3s include the opening cysteine and the closing phenylalanine or tryptophan. The D gene is left open where the match is weak. Size is omitted from some rows. Given values are once, few, many or a class for expanded clones.

-	TRBD2	TRBJ2-3	TRBV7-6	CASSFSRGGRTDTQYF	TGTGCCAGCAGCTTCTCCCGTGGCGGGAGGACAGATACGCAGTATTTT
-	TRBD2	TRBJ2-7	TRBV11-2	CASSLGRAGGLDEQYF	TGTGCCAGCAGCTTAGGAAGGGCGGGGGGGCTGGACGAGCAGTACTTC
few	TRBD1	TRBJ1-1	TRBV10-3	CAISDGTGGKTEAFF	TGTGCCATCAGTGATGGGACAGGGGGAAAAACTGAAGCTTTCTTT
many	TRBD2	TRBJ2-3	TRBV29-1	CSVVGMSGGTDTQYF	TGCAGCGTTGTGGGTATGAGCGGGGGAACAGATACGCAGTATTTT
many	TRBD2	TRBJ2-1	TRBV9	CASSIGASGRNEQFF	TGTGCCAGCAGCATAGGGGCTAGCGGGAGAAATGAGCAGTTCTTC
once	TRBD2	TRBJ2-3	TRBV29-1	CSVVAGAHNSDTQYF	TGCAGCGTGGTAGCGGGGGCCCACAATTCAGATACGCAGTATTTT
few	-	TRBJ2-1	TRBV3-1	CASTSGGNEQFF	TGTGCCAGCACCTCTGGGGGCAATGAGCAGTTCTTC
-	TRBD1	TRBJ1-6	TRBV28	CASRWGTGRNSPLHF	TGTGCCAGCAGGTGGGGGACAGGGAGGAATTCACCCCTCCACTTT
many	-	TRBJ1-5	TRBV18	CASSPVWQDSNQPQHF	TGTGCCAGCTCACCGGTCTGGCAGGATAGCAATCAGCCCCAGCATTTT
-	-	TRBJ1-4	TRBV11-2	CASAPAGVGEKLFF	TGTGCCAGCGCCCCAGCCGGGGTCGGTGAAAAACTGTTTTTT
many	-	TRBJ2-7	TRBV5-5	CASSLPDPYEQYF	TGTGCCAGCAGCTTGCCAGATCCCTACGAGCAGTACTTC
few	-	TRBJ1-6	TRBV10-3	CAISESTVSPLHF	TGTGCCATCAGTGAGTCGACAGTTTCACCCCTCCACTTT
many	-	TRBJ1-5	TRBV5-8	CASTPRGGISQPQHF	TGTGCCAGCACCCCTCGGGGGGGCATCAGTCAGCCCCAGCATTTT
-	-	TRBJ1-5	TRBV27	CASSLLGDSDQPQHF	TGTGCCAGCAGTTTATTGGGGGATAGCGATCAGCCCCAGCATTTT
-	TRBD1	TRBJ2-1	TRBV6-6	CASTQQGAGEQFF	TGTGCCAGCACTCAACAGGGGGCGGGTGAGCAGTTCTTC
few	-	TRBJ2-3	TRBV7-2	CASSLDRDSTDTQYF	TGTGCCAGCAGCTTAGACCGGGACAGCACAGATACGCAGTATTTT
few	-	TRBJ1-5	TRBV20-1	CSAADGNSNQPQHF	TGCAGTGCCGCGGACGGTAATAGCAATCAGCCCCAGCATTTT
few	TRBD1	TRBJ2-3	TRBV10-3	CAIRTGGTDTQYF	TGTGCCATCAGGACAGGGGGCACAGATACGCAGTATTTT
few	-	TRBJ2-1	TRBV6-2/TRBV6-3	CASSWGRNEQFF	TGTGCCAGCAGTTGGGGGCGCAATGAGCAGTTCTTC
few	-	TRBJ1-2	TRBV12-3/TRBV12-4	CASSFGTRYGYTF	TGTGCCAGCAGTTTTGGGACACGCTATGGCTACACCTTC
many	-	TRBJ2-7	TRBV28	CASGRLQQSYEQYF	TGTGCCAGCGGCCGGCTTCAACAGTCCTACGAGCAGTACTTC
few	TRBD2	TRBJ2-7	TRBV7-2	CASSLGRLAGGPYEQYF	TGTGCCAGCAGCTTAGGTCGACTAGCGGGAGGGCCCTACGAGCAGTACTTC
-	-	TRBJ1-2	TRBV20-1	CSASEGGIYGYTF	TGCAGTGCTAGTGAGGGCGGTATCTATGGCTACACCTTC
few	-	TRBJ2-5	TRBV6-1	CASSLTVTQYF	TGTGCCAGCAGTTTGACTGTGACCCAGTACTTC
-	-	TRBJ1-1	TRBV5-1	CASGDSGPGGTEAFF	TGCGCCAGCGGCGACTCGGGCCCGGGTGGCACTGAAGCTTTCTTT